Listed here is a single T cell receptor beta chain. Under the authors' procedure: Reference gene primer amplification gave estimated nucleated cell counts. Clones were read by immunoSEQ multiplex PCR, and TCRdb kept only the in-frame ones, dropping some. The V and J calls and the clone size are those of that table, but D and trimming were determined from the DNA. Among about 160,000 clones listed, around 77% were seen once. These data belong to a study of blood T cell repertoires in COVID-19. This CDR3 has 12 amino acids. The V gene's germline CDR1 is MDHEN and CDR2 SYDVKM. The germline V and J ends were trimmed by 9 bases and 1 base, with 9 bases remaining between them.

The material sequenced was peripheral blood. The J gene is TRBJ1-1, the V gene TRBV28; the D is unclear. The source of this sequence is a man aged 70 or older with acute or convalescent COVID-19. The CDR3 protein is CASCLGNTEAFF. CDR3 in DNA: TGTGCCAGTTGTCTAGGGAACACTGAAGCTTTCTTT.